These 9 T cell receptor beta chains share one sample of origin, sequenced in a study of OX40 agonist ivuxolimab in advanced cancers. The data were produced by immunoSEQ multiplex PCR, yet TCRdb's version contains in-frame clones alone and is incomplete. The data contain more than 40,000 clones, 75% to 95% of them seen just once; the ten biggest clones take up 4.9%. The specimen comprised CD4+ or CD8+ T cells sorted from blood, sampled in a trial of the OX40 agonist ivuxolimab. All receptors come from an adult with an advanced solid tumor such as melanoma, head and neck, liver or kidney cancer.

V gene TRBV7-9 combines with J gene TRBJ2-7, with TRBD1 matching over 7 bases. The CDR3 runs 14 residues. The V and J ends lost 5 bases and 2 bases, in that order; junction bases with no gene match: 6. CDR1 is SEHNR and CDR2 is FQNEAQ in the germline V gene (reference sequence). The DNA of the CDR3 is TGTGCCAGCAGCCCTGGGACAGCAACCTACGAGCAGTACTTC. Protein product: CASSPGTATYEQYF.

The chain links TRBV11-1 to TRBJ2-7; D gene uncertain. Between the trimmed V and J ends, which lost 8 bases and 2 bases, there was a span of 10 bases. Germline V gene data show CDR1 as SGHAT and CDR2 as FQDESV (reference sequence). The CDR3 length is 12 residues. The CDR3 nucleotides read TGTGCCAGCGGTGGGCCCACCTACGAGCAGTACTTC. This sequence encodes CASGGPTYEQYF.

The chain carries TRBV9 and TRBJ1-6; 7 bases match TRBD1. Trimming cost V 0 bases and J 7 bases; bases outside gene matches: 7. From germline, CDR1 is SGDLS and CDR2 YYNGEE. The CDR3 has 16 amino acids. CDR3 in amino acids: CASSVGAGGGNSPLHF. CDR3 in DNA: TGTGCCAGCAGCGTAGGGGCAGGGGGAGGGAATTCACCCCTCCACTTT.

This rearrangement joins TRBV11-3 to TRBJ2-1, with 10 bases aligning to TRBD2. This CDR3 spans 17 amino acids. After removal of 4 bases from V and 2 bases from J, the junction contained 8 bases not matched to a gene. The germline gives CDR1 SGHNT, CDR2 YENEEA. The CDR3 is CASSSYTGTSAYNEQFF. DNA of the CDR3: TGTGCCAGCAGCTCCTATACCGGGACTAGCGCCTACAATGAGCAGTTCTTC.

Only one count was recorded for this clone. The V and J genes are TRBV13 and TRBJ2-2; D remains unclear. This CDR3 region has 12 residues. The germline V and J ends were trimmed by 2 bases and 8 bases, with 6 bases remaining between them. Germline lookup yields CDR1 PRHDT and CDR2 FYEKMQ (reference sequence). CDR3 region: CASSLRSGELFF. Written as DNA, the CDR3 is TGTGCCAGCAGCTTAAGATCGGGGGAGCTGTTTTTT.

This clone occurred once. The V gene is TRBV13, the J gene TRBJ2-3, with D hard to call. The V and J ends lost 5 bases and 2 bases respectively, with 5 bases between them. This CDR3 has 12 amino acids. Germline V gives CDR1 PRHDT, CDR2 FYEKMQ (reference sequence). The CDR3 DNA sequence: TGTGCCAGCAGCATCTACACAGATACGCAGTATTTT. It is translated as CASSIYTDTQYF.

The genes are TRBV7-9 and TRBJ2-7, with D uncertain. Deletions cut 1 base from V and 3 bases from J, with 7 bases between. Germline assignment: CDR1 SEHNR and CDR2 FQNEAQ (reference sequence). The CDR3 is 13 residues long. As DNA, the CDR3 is TGTGCCAGCAGCTTAGGTCCGAACTACGAGCAGTACGTC. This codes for CASSLGPNYEQYV.

The CDR3 DNA follows: TGTGCCAGCGGAGCCGCAGGGGGCGAAAACACCATATATTTT. It codes for CASGAAGGENTIYF. The chain carries TRBV27 and TRBJ1-3; 8 bases are a match to TRBD1. The CDR3 consists of 14 residues. Germline V gene data show CDR1 as MNHEY and CDR2 as SMNVEV (reference sequence). After removal of 8 bases from V and 6 bases from J, the junction contained 9 bases not matched to a gene.

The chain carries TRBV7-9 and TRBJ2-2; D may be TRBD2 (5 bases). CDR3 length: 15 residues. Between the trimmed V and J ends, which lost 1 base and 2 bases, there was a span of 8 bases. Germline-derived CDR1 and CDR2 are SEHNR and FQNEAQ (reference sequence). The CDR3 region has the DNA TGTGCCAGCAGCTTAGGAGGGTTTAACACCGGGGAGCTGTTTTTT. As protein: CASSLGGFNTGELFF. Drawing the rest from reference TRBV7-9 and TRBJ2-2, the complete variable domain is DTGVSQNPRHKITKRGQNVTFRCDPISEHNRLYWYRQTLGQGPEFLTYFQNEAQLEKSRLLSDRFSAERPKGSFSTLEIQRTEQGDSAMYLCASSLGGFNTGELFFGEGSRLTVL.